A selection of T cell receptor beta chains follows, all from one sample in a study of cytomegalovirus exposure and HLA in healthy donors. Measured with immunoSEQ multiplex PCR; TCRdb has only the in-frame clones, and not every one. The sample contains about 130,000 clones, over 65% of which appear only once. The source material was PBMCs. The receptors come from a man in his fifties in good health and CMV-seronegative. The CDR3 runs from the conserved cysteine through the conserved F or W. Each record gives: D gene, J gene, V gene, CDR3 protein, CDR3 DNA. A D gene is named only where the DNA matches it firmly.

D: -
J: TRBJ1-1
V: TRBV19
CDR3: CASSIVRGRGNTEAFF
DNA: TGTGCCAGTAGTATAGTGCGCGGTCGGGGGAACACTGAAGCTTTCTTT

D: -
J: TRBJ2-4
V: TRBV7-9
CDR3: CASSLAQGCQYF
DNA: TGTGCCAGCAGCTTAGCGCAGGGTTGCCAGTACTTC

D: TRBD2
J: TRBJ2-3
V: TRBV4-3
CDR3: CASSQDLGSGVTDTQYF
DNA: TGCGCCAGCAGCCAAGATCTAGGGAGCGGGGTAACAGATACGCAGTATTTT

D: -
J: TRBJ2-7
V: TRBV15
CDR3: CATSRDGRPNLGGQYF
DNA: TGTGCCACCAGCAGAGATGGGAGACCAAACTTGGGTGGGCAGTACTTC

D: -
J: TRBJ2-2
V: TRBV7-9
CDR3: CASSLNFGLREELFF
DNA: TGTGCCAGCAGCTTAAATTTTGGCCTCCGGGAGGAGCTGTTTTTT

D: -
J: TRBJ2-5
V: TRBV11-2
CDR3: CASSVRGAQETQYF
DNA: TGTGCCAGCAGCGTCCGGGGGGCCCAAGAGACCCAGTACTTC

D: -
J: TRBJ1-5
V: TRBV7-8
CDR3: CASSSRHQPQHF
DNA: TGTGCCAGCAGCTCCCGTCATCAGCCCCAGCATTTT

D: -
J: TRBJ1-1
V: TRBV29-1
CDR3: CSAGYLGAITEAFF
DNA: TGCAGCGCCGGGTATCTGGGGGCGATCACTGAAGCTTTCTTT

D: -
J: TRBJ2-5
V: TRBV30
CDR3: CAWSRGGGATIQETQYF
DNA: TGTGCCTGGAGTAGGGGGGGAGGGGCAACCATACAAGAGACCCAGTACTTC

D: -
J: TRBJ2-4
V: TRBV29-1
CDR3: CSVGQQGPFGIQYF
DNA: TGCAGCGTTGGGCAACAGGGCCCCTTCGGCATTCAGTACTTC

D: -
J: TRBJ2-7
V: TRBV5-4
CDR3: CASSLTGASGLGEQYF
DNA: TGTGCCAGCAGCCTGACAGGAGCCTCCGGCCTGGGCGAGCAGTACTTC

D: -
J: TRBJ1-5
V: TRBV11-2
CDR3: CASSLGGRAQPQHF
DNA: TGTGCCAGCAGCTTGGGAGGGCGGGCTCAGCCCCAGCATTTT

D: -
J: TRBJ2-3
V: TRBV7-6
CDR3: CASSLSRPGDTQYF
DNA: TGTGCCAGCAGCTTATCCCGTCCGGGAGATACGCAGTATTTT

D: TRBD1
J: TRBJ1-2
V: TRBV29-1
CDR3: CSARDRSANYGYTF
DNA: TGCAGCGCCCGGGACAGGTCCGCAAATTATGGCTACACCTTC

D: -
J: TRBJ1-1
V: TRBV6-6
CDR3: CASRIGTSAEAFF
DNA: TGTGCCAGCAGGATCGGGACATCTGCTGAAGCTTTCTTT

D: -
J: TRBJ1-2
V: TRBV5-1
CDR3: CASSLSGVRGYTF
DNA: TGCGCCAGCAGCTTGAGCGGGGTCCGGGGCTACACCTTC

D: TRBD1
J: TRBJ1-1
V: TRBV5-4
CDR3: CASSVQGVGHEAFF
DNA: TGTGCCAGCAGTGTACAGGGGGTTGGTCATGAAGCTTTCTTT

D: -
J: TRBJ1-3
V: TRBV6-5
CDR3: CASSRQDPGNTIYF
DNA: TGTGCCAGCAGTCGACAGGATCCTGGAAACACCATATATTTT

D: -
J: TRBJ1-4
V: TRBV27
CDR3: CASSLTGFSNEKLFF
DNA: TGTGCCAGCAGTTTAACAGGGTTTTCTAATGAAAAACTGTTTTTT

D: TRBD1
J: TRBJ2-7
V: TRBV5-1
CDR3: CASSSGQGTYEQYF
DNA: TGCGCCAGCAGCTCGGGACAGGGAACCTACGAGCAGTACTTC